A selection of T cell receptor beta chains follows, all from one sample in a study of T-cell memory formation after mild COVID-19. Each CDR3 protein gets one entry after TCRdb re-called the 5' RACE reads with MiXCR. The data show some 290,000 distinct CDR3 sequences, roughly 16% seen once. The sequenced sample consisted of PBMCs or a T cell subset sorted from them (not recorded which). The receptors come from a man aged 18 to 30 who had mild COVID-19 (a few samples of this study predate the infection). Cell type and time point are not known. CDR3s include the opening cysteine and the closing phenylalanine or tryptophan. The D gene is left open where the match is weak. Size is stated for part of the rows, as once, few or many counts, or as a class when the clone is expanded.

j_call v_call clone_size d_call cdr3_aa cdr3_nt
TRBJ1-5 TRBV4-1 - - CASSQARDTPQHF TGCGCCAGCAGCCAAGCGAGGGATACCCCCCAGCATTTT
TRBJ2-5 TRBV27 many TRBD1 CASSRGPQETQYF TGTGCCAGCAGTAGGGGGCCCCAAGAGACCCAGTACTTC
TRBJ2-5 TRBV27 few - CASSFLNQETQYF TGTGCCAGCAGTTTCCTCAACCAAGAGACCCAGTACTTC
TRBJ1-4 TRBV5-1 - TRBD1 CASSGLQGEGEKLFF TGCGCCAGCAGCGGATTACAGGGGGAGGGTGAAAAACTGTTTTTT
TRBJ2-5 TRBV7-2 - - CASSRVGKTQYF TGTGCCAGCAGCCGCGTGGGGAAGACCCAGTACTTC
TRBJ1-1 TRBV12-3/TRBV12-4 - - CATTGAAGTEAFF TGTGCCACCACCGGGGCCGCCGGCACTGAAGCTTTCTTT
TRBJ1-6 TRBV7-2 few - CASSLARDVGSPLHF TGTGCCAGCAGCTTAGCTAGGGATGTAGGTTCACCCCTCCACTTT
TRBJ2-2 TRBV7-9 - - CASSSEVGELFF TGTGCCAGCAGCTCAGAGGTCGGGGAGCTGTTTTTT
TRBJ2-4 TRBV4-2 many TRBD2 CASSQQPGGAQNIQYF TGTGCCAGCAGCCAACAGCCCGGGGGGGCCCAAAACATTCAGTACTTC
TRBJ2-5 TRBV7-2 many TRBD1 CASSSDRQETQYF TGTGCCAGCAGCTCGGACAGGCAAGAGACCCAGTACTTC
TRBJ2-5 TRBV20-1 - - CSARRGGPQETQYF TGCAGTGCTAGAAGGGGGGGGCCCCAAGAGACCCAGTACTTC
TRBJ2-3 TRBV5-6 - - CASSRYRGGPDTQYF TGTGCCAGCAGCCGTTACAGGGGAGGGCCAGATACGCAGTATTTT
TRBJ2-1 TRBV7-2 - - CASSSRQTYNEQFF TGTGCCAGCAGCTCGAGACAGACCTACAATGAGCAGTTCTTC
TRBJ1-5 TRBV5-6 few - CASSGWGASQPQHF TGTGCCAGCAGCGGCTGGGGGGCGAGTCAGCCCCAGCATTTT
TRBJ2-3 TRBV4-3 few - CASSRTITAGNTDTQYF TGCGCCAGCAGCCGGACGATAACGGCGGGGAATACAGATACGCAGTATTTT
TRBJ1-6 TRBV6-6 - - CASKMDSDSPLHF TGTGCCAGCAAGATGGACTCCGATTCACCCCTCCACTTT